A selection of T cell receptor beta chains follows, all from one sample in a study of cytomegalovirus exposure and HLA in healthy donors. The protocol was immunoSEQ multiplex PCR, while the TCRdb copy is restricted to in-frame clones and leaves out a portion. The sample lists approximately 270,000 clones; 65% to 90% were seen once. Specimen: PBMCs. The receptors come from a woman between 18 and 29 years old in good health and CMV-seronegative. The CDR3 runs from the conserved cysteine through the conserved F or W. The D gene is left open where the match is weak. A row's size may be missing; if present it is once, few, many or a size class.

>TRBV19|few|TRBJ2-2|TRBD1
CASSIRDRNTGELFF
TGTGCCAGTAGTATCCGGGACAGGAACACCGGGGAGCTGTTTTTT
>TRBV27|.|TRBJ2-5|TRBD2
CASSSSGQETQYF
TGTGCCAGCAGTTCTAGCGGTCAAGAGACCCAGTACTTC
>TRBV6-5|.|TRBJ2-3|TRBD1
CASSYWDRGTDTQYF
TGTGCCAGCAGTTACTGGGACAGGGGCACAGATACGCAGTATTTT
>TRBV4-1|.|TRBJ2-7|.
CASSQLARDFSYEQYF
TGCGCCAGCAGCCAATTAGCCCGGGACTTCTCCTACGAGCAGTACTTC
>TRBV13|.|TRBJ2-4|.
CASSSRTLLADIQYF
TGTGCCAGCAGCTCCCGGACATTATTGGCAGACATTCAGTACTTC
>TRBV18|.|TRBJ2-1|TRBD2
CASSPASGVLGEQFF
TGTGCCAGCTCACCGGCTAGCGGGGTCCTTGGTGAGCAGTTCTTC
>TRBV2|.|TRBJ2-2|.
CATLNGQTSSGELFF
TGTGCCACCCTTAATGGACAAACCTCAAGCGGGGAGCTGTTTTTT
>TRBV13|.|TRBJ2-1|TRBD2
CASSTGLAAYNEQFF
TGTGCCAGCAGCACCGGGCTAGCGGCCTACAATGAGCAGTTCTTC
>TRBV7-6|.|TRBJ2-5|TRBD1
CASSARAGTEETQYF
TGTGCCAGCAGCGCACGTGCCGGGACAGAAGAGACCCAGTACTTC
>TRBV19|.|TRBJ2-1|TRBD2
CASSTLAGGGYEQFF
TGTGCCAGTAGTACGCTAGCGGGAGGGGGCTATGAGCAGTTCTTC
>TRBV4-1|.|TRBJ2-7|TRBD1
CASSQLTGPYEQYF
TGCGCCAGCAGCCAATTGACAGGGCCCTACGAGCAGTACTTC
>TRBV29-1|.|TRBJ2-1|TRBD1
CSVEELGTDNEQFF
TGCAGCGTTGAAGAACTTGGGACAGACAATGAGCAGTTCTTC
>TRBV19|.|TRBJ1-5|.
CASRGDRSNQPQHF
TGTGCCAGCCGCGGGGACCGAAGCAATCAGCCCCAGCATTTT
>TRBV2|.|TRBJ1-1|.
CAIRPGGRDTEAFF
TGTGCCATCAGGCCGGGCGGGAGGGACACTGAAGCTTTCTTT
>TRBV11-3|.|TRBJ2-1|TRBD2
CASSPSGTIYNEQFF
TGTGCCAGCAGTCCCAGCGGGACTATCTACAATGAGCAGTTCTTC
>TRBV27|once|TRBJ1-2|.
CASSSEGVNGYTF
TGTGCCAGCAGTTCAGAAGGGGTGAATGGCTACACCTTC
>TRBV10-3|.|TRBJ1-1|.
CAITEIMNTEAFF
TGTGCCATCACGGAGATAATGAACACTGAAGCTTTCTTT
>TRBV28|.|TRBJ2-1|TRBD1
CASSLLWTGGIGEQFF
TGTGCCAGCAGTTTATTGTGGACAGGGGGCATTGGTGAGCAGTTCTTC
>TRBV6-1|.|TRBJ2-2|.
CASSADPYGDSNTGELFF
TGTGCCAGCAGTGCCGACCCCTATGGCGACAGTAACACCGGGGAGCTGTTTTTT
>TRBV5-6|.|TRBJ2-7|.
CASSLAGTQGYYEQYF
TGTGCCAGCAGCTTGGCCGGGACACAGGGTTACTACGAGCAGTACTTC
>TRBV28|few|TRBJ1-6|TRBD1
CASSFRGRSPLHF
TGTGCCAGCAGTTTCAGGGGGCGGTCACCCCTCCACTTT
>TRBV5-1|.|TRBJ1-4|.
CASSSEGRAGEKLFF
TGCGCCAGCAGCTCGGAGGGCAGGGCTGGTGAAAAACTGTTTTTT
>TRBV6-1|.|TRBJ1-6|TRBD1
CASSEGDRVSPLHF
TGTGCCAGCAGTGAAGGGGACAGGGTTTCACCCCTCCACTTT
>TRBV7-3|.|TRBJ2-1|TRBD1
CASSVPGTGWQEQFF
TGTGCCAGCAGCGTGCCCGGGACAGGGTGGCAGGAGCAGTTCTTC
>TRBV5-1|.|TRBJ2-1|TRBD2
CASSASTSGGINEQFF
TGCGCCAGCAGCGCCTCAACTAGCGGGGGGATCAATGAGCAGTTCTTC
>TRBV27|few|TRBJ1-2|.
CASSPQGRGYTF
TGTGCCAGCAGTCCCCAGGGGCGGGGCTACACCTTC